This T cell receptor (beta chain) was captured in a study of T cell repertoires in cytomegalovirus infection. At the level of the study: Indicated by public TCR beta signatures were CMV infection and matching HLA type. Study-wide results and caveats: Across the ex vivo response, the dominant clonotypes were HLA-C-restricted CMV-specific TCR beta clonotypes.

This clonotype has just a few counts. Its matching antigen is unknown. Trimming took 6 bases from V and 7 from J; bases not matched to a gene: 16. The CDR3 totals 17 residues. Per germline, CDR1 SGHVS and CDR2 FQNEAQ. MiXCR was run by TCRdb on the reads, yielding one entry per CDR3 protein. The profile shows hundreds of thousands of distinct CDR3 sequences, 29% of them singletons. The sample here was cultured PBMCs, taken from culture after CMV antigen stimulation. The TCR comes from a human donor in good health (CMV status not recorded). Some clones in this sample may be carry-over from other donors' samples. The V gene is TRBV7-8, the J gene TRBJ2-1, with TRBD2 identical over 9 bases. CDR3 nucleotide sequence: TGTGCCAGCAGAGCGCCGATTAGCGGGAGCGGTAGGAATGAGCAGTTCTTC. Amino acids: CASRAPISGSGRNEQFF.